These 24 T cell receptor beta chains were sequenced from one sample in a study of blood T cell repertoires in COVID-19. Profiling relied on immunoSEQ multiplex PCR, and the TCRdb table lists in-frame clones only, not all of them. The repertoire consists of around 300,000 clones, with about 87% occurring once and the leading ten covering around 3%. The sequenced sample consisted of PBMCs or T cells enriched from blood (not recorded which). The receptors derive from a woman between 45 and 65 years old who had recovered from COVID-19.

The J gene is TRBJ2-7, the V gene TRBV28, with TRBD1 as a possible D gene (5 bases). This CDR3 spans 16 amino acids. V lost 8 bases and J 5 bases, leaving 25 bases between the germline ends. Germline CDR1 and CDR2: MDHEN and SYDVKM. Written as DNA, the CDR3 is TGTGCCAGCCCCCCCCCTGGGGCAGGTAAATTCCACGAGCAGTACTTC. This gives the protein CASPPPGAGKFHEQYF.

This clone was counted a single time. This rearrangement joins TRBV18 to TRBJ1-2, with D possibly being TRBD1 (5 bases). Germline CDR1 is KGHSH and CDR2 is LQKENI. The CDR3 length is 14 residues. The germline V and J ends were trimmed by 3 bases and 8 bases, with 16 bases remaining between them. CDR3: CASSPQESGDGYTF. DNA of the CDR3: TGTGCCAGCTCACCTCAGGAGTCGGGGGACGGCTACACCTTC.

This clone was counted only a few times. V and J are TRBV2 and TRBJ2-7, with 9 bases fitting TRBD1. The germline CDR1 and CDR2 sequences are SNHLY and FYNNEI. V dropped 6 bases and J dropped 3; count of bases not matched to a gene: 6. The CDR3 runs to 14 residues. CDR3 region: CASSPGQGNYEQYF. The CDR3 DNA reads TGTGCCAGCAGCCCCGGACAGGGGAACTACGAGCAGTACTTC.

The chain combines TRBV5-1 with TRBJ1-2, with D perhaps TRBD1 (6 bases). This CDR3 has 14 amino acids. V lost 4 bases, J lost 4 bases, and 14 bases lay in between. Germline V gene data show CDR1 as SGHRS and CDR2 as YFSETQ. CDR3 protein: CASSMPGQSYGYTF. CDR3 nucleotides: TGCGCCAGCAGCATGCCTGGACAGAGCTATGGCTACACCTTC.

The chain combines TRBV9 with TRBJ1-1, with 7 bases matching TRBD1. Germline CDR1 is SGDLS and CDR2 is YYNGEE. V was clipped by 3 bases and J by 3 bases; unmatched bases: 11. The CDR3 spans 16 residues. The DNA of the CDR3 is TGTGCCAGCAGCGCAGGACCTAGACAGGGAGACACTGAAGCTTTCTTT. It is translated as CASSAGPRQGDTEAFF.

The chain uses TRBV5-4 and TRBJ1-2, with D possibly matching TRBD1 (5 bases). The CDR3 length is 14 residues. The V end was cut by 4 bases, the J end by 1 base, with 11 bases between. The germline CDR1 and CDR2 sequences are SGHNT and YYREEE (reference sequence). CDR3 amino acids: CASSTGGVNYGYTF. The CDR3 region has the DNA TGTGCCAGCAGCACCGGGGGGGTTAACTATGGCTACACCTTC.

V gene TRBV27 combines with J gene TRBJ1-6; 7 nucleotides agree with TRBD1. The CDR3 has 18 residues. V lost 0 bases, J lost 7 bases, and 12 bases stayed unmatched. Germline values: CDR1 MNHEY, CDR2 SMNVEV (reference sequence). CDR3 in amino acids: CASSLSGLRDSKNSPLHF. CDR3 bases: TGTGCCAGCAGTTTATCGGGTCTAAGGGACAGTAAGAATTCACCCCTCCACTTT.

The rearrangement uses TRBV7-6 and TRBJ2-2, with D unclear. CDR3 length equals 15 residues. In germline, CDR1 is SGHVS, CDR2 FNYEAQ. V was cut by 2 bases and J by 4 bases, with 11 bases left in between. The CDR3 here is CASSLTVFGTGELFF. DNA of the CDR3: TGTGCCAGCAGCTTAACGGTTTTTGGCACCGGGGAGCTGTTTTTT.

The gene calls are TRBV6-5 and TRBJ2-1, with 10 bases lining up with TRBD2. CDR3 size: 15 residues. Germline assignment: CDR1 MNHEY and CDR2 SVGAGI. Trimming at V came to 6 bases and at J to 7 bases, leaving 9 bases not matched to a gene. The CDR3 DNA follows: TGTGCCAGCAGCCCCCTAGCGGGAGATAGGAATGAGCAGTTCTTC. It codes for CASSPLAGDRNEQFF.

CDR3 protein: CASNFRGTSGYNEQFF. The CDR3 DNA follows: TGTGCCAGCAACTTCAGGGGAACTAGCGGGTACAATGAGCAGTTCTTC. The chain uses TRBV5-6 and TRBJ2-1, with 9 bases aligning to TRBD2. The CDR3 loop spans 16 amino acids. Unmatched junction bases numbered 11, after V lost 6 bases and J lost 4 bases. Looked up from germline, CDR1 is SGHDT and CDR2 is YYEEEE.

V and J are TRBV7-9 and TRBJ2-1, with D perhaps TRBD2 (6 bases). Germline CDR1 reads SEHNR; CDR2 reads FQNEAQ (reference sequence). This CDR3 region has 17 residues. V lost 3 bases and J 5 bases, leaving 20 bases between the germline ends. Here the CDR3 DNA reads TGTGCCAGCAGCTTTCCTCTTAGAGTAGCGGAGAACAATGAGCAGTTCTTC. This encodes CASSFPLRVAENNEQFF.

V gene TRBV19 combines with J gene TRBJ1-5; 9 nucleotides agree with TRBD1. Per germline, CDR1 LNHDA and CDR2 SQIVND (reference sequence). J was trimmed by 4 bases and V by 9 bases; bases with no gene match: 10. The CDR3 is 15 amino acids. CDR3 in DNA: TGTGCCAGCGGCCCCGGGACAGGGCTAAATCAGCCCCAGCATTTT. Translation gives CASGPGTGLNQPQHF.

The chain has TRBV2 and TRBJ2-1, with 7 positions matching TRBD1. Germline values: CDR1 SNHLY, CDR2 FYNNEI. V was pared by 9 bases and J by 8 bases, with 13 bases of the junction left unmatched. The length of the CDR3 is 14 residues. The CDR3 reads CASPGKGALDEQFF. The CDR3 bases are TGTGCCAGTCCCGGGAAGGGGGCTCTCGATGAGCAGTTCTTC.

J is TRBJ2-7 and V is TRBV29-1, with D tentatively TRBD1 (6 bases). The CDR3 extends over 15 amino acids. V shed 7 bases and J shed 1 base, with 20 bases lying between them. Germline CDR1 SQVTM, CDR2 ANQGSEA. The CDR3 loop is CSALTGLQRSYEQYF. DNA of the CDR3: TGCAGCGCCCTGACAGGTCTACAACGATCCTACGAGCAGTACTTC.

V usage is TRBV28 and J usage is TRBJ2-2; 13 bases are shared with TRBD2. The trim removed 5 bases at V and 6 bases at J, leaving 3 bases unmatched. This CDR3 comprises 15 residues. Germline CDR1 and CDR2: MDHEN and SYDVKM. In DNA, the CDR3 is TGTGCCAGCAGTCGGACTAGCGGGAGTCCCGGGGAGCTGTTTTTT. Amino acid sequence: CASSRTSGSPGELFF. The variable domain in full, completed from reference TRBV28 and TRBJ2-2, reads DVKVTQSSRYLVKRTGEKVFLECVQDMDHENMFWYRQDPGLGLRLIYFSYDVKMKEKGDIPEGYSVSREKKERFSLILESASTNQTSMYLCASSRTSGSPGELFFGEGSRLTVL.

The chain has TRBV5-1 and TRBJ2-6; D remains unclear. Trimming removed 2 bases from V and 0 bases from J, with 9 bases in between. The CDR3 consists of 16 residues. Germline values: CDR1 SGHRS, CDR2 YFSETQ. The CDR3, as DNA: TGCGCCAGCAGCTTACCAGGCAACTCTGGGGCCAACGTCCTGACTTTC. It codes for CASSLPGNSGANVLTF.

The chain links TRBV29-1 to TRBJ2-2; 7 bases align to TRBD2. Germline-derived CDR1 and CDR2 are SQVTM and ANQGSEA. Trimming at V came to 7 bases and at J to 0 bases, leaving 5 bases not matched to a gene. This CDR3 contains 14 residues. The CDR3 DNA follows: TGCAGCGCCGCTAGCGGAGCGAACACCGGGGAGCTGTTTTTT. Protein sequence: CSAASGANTGELFF.

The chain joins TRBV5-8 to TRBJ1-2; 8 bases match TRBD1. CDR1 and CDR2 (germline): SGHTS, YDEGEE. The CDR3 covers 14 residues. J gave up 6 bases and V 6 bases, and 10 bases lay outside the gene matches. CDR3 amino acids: CASKITQGAHGYTF. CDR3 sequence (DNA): TGTGCCAGCAAAATAACTCAGGGGGCCCATGGCTACACCTTC.

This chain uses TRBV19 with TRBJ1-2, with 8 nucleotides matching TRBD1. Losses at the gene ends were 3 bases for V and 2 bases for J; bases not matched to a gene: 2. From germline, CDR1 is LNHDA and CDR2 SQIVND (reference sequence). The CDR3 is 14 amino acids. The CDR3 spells CASSIDRGNYGYTF. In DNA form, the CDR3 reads TGTGCCAGTAGTATCGACAGGGGAAACTATGGCTACACCTTC.

CDR3 loop: CASSWTGNSPLHF. Here the CDR3 DNA reads TGTGCCAGCAGTTGGACAGGGAATTCACCCCTCCACTTT. The rearrangement links TRBV2 to TRBJ1-6; 8 bases agree with TRBD1. Germline V gene lookup returns CDR1 SNHLY and CDR2 FYNNEI. The V and J ends lost 5 bases and 7 bases, in that order; junction bases with no gene match: 1. The CDR3 is 13 amino acids. Full variable domain (rest looked up from reference TRBV2 and TRBJ1-6): EPEVTQTPSHQVTQMGQEVILRCVPISNHLYFYWYRQILGQKVEFLVSFYNNEISEKSEIFDDQFSVERPDGSNFTLKIRSTKLEDSAMYFCASSWTGNSPLHFGNGTRLTVT.

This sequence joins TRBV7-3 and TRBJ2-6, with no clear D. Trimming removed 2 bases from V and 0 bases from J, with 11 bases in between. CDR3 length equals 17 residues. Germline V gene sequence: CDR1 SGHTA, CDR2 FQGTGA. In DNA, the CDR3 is TGTGCCAGCAGCTTAGGAGACGTTAGCTCTGGGGCCAACGTCCTGACTTTC. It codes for CASSLGDVSSGANVLTF.

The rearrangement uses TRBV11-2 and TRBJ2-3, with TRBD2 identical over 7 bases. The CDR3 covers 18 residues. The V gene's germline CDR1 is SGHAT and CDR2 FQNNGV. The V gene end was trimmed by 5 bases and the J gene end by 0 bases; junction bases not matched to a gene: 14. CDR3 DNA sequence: TGTGCCAGCAGCGCGGGCCGCTTAGCGGGCCAAAGCACAGATACGCAGTATTTT. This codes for CASSAGRLAGQSTDTQYF. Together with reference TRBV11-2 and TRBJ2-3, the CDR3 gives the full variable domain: EAGVAQSPRYKIIEKRQSVAFWCNPISGHATLYWYQQILGQGPKLLIQFQNNGVVDDSQLPKDRFSAERLKGVDSTLKIQPAKLEDSAVYLCASSAGRLAGQSTDTQYFGPGTRLTVL.

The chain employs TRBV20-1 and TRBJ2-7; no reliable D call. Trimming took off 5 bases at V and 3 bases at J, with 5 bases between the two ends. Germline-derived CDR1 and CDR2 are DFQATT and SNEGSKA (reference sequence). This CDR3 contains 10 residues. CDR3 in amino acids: CSAASYEQYF. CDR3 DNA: TGCAGTGCTGCTAGCTACGAGCAGTACTTC.

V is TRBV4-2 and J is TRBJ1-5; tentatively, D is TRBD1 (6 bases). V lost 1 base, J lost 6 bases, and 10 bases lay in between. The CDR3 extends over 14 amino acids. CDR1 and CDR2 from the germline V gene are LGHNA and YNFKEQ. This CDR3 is CASSQGGGLQPQHF. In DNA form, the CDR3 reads TGTGCCAGCAGCCAAGGGGGGGGGCTTCAGCCCCAGCATTTT.